This TCR beta chain was recorded in a study of technical replicates of blood from a handful of donors. Sequencing was performed with immunoSEQ multiplex PCR; in TCRdb, only in-frame clones are kept and a portion is missing. Counted here are some 76,000 clones, roughly 94% occurring once; the ten biggest clones make up about 0.4%. The sequencing sample was made of T cells isolated from PBMCs. The receptor comes from a human donor in good health.

The CDR3 loop is CASSLALWTSTDTQYF. CDR3 bases: TGTGCCAGCAGCTTAGCCCTATGGACTAGCACAGATACGCAGTATTTT. V usage is TRBV7-2 and J usage is TRBJ2-3, with D possibly TRBD2 on 5 matching bases. The V and J ends lost 0 bases and 0 bases respectively, with 10 bases between them. The CDR3 covers 16 residues. Germline CDR1 and CDR2: SGHTA and FQGNSA.